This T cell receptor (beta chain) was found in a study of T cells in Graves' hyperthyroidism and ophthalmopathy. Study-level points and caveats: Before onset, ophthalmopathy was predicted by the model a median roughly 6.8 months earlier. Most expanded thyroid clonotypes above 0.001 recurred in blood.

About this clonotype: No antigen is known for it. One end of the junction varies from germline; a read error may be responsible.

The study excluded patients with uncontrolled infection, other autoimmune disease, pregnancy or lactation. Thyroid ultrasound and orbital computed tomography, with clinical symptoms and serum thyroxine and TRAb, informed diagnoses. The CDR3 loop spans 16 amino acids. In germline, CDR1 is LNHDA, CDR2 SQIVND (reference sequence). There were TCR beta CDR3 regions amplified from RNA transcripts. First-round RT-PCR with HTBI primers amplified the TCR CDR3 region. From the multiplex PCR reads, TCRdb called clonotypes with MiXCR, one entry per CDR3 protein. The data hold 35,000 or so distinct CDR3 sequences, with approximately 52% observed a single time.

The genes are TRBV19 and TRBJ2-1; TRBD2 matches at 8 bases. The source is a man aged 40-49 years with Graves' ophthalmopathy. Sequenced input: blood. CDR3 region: CASSLVRGGSYNGQFF. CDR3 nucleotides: TGTGCCAGTAGTCTTGTACGCGGGGGGTCCTACAATGGGCAGTTCTTC.